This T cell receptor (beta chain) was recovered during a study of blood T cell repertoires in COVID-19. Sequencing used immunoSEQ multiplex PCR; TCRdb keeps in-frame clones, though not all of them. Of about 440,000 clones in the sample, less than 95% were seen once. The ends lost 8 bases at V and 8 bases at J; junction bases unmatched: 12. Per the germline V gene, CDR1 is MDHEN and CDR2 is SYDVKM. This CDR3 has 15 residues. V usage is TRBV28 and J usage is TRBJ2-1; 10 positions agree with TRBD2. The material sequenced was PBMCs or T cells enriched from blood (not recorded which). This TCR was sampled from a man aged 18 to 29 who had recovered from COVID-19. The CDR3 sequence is CASLFSSGRRDEQFF. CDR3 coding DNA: TGTGCCAGCTTGTTCTCTAGCGGGAGAAGGGATGAGCAGTTCTTC.